This TCR beta chain was documented in a study of blood T cells in healthy people across ages. Broader study findings: The study lacked donor CMV status, which possibly confounded expanded clonotype changes.

Alongside a J-beta primer mix, a sample-barcoded 5' primer served in a second PCR lasting about 7 to 11 cycles. TCRdb re-analysed the 5' RACE reads in MiXCR, keeping a single row per CDR3 protein. Of 1,500,000 or so distinct CDR3 sequences detected, approximately 59% appear once; the ten largest clones hold 6.5% to 8.5%. Per-sample PBMC isolation yielded at least 7 million cells. Per the germline V gene, CDR1 is SEHNR and CDR2 is FQNEAQ (reference sequence). CDR3 length: 15 amino acids. V was trimmed by 1 base and J by 2 bases, leaving 10 bases between them. Turning to this clonotype: Its antigen is not identified.

The sequenced material came from blood. J is TRBJ2-3 and V is TRBV7-9; D gene ambiguous. This receptor was obtained from a man aged 18 to 29 in good health. CDR3 bases: TGTGCCAGCAGCTTAGAGGCTATAACCACAGATACGCAGTATTTT. As protein: CASSLEAITTDTQYF. The full variable domain, rest sourced from reference TRBV7-9 and TRBJ2-3, is DTGVSQNPRHKITKRGQNVTFRCDPISEHNRLYWYRQTLGQGPEFLTYFQNEAQLEKSRLLSDRFSAERPKGSFSTLEIQRTEQGDSAMYLCASSLEAITTDTQYFGPGTRLTVL.